These 12 T cell receptor beta chains came from one sample sequenced in a study of T cell responses to AZD1222 COVID-19 vaccine. The method was immunoSEQ multiplex PCR; TCRdb's version includes in-frame clones alone and lacks a portion of them. The sample lists over 100,000 clones, over 80% occurring once. Sequenced here: peripheral blood, sampled on day 0 of AZD1222 vaccination. The receptors were gathered from an adult in good health.

This clone was detected only once. The CDR3 region is CSVEDPEGPQHF. In DNA form, the CDR3 reads TGCAGCGTTGAAGATCCGGAGGGGCCCCAGCATTTT. The rearrangement joins TRBV29-1 to TRBJ1-5; D is unclear. Trimming left V 0 bases short and J 9 bases short, with 9 bases between. The CDR3 sequence is 12 residues long. Germline loops: CDR1 SQVTM, CDR2 ANQGSEA. The variable domain in full, completed from reference TRBV29-1 and TRBJ1-5, reads SAVISQKPSRDICQRGTSLTIQCQVDSQVTMMFWYRQQPGQSLTLIATANQGSEATYESGFVIDKFPISRPNLTFSTLTVSNMSPEDSSIYLCSVEDPEGPQHFGDGTRLSIL.

The chain recombines TRBV7-6 with TRBJ2-5; D is unclear. The CDR3 extends over 12 amino acids. The ends were cut back, 3 bases at V and 3 bases at J, with 5 bases in the middle. Germline values: CDR1 SGHVS, CDR2 FNYEAQ. CDR3 sequence: CASSFRKETQYF. In DNA, the CDR3 is TGTGCCAGCAGCTTCCGTAAAGAGACCCAGTACTTC.

V is TRBV7-8 and J is TRBJ2-3, with D possibly TRBD2 on 5 matching bases. Trimming removed 2 bases from V and 0 bases from J, with 9 bases in between. Looked up from germline, CDR1 is SGHVS and CDR2 is FQNEAQ. The CDR3 spans 15 residues. CDR3 protein: CASSLMGGSTDTQYF. DNA for the CDR3: TGTGCCAGCAGCTTAATGGGCGGGAGCACAGATACGCAGTATTTT.

V gene TRBV2 combines with J gene TRBJ1-6; D perhaps matches TRBD1 (5 bases). CDR1 is SNHLY and CDR2 is FYNNEI in the germline V gene. Trimming took off 6 bases at V and 8 bases at J, with 20 bases between the two ends. The CDR3 loop spans 16 amino acids. The CDR3: CASREWGPSPDSPLHF. The CDR3 coding sequence is TGTGCCAGCAGGGAATGGGGACCGTCTCCCGATTCACCCCTCCACTTT.

CDR3 amino acids: CASSIEYSNQPQHF. CDR3 coding DNA: TGTGCCAGTAGTATCGAGTATAGCAATCAGCCCCAGCATTTT. The chain is built from TRBV19 and TRBJ1-5, with D uncertain. The CDR3 consists of 14 residues. Trimming took 3 bases from V and 0 from J, leaving 6 bases between them. CDR1 is LNHDA and CDR2 is SQIVND in the germline V gene (reference sequence).

The chain has TRBV3-1 (or the pseudogene TRBV3-2) and TRBJ1-4; 7 bases line up with TRBD1. The CDR3 extends over 16 amino acids. The trim removed 4 bases at V and 11 bases at J, leaving 16 bases unmatched. Per the germline V gene, CDR1 is LGHDT and CDR2 is YNNKEL (reference sequence). The CDR3, as DNA: TGTGCCAGCAGCCGAGGGGGGACAGCCGGATTGGCCAAACTGTTTTTT. It codes for CASSRGGTAGLAKLFF.

The chain links TRBV14 to TRBJ2-3; perhaps TRBD2 as D (6 bases). The CDR3 extends over 16 amino acids. V was clipped by 6 bases and J by 0 bases, with 16 bases between them. The germline V gene has CDR1 SGHDN and CDR2 FVKESK. CDR3 DNA sequence: TGTGCCAGCAGTCACTGGAGAGGGACTAGCACAGATACGCAGTATTTT. Amino acid sequence: CASSHWRGTSTDTQYF.

Only one count was recorded for this clone. The V call is TRBV2, the J call TRBJ2-2, with 9 bases aligning to TRBD2. The CDR3 has 16 residues. Germline V CDR1 and CDR2: SNHLY, FYNNEI. Losses at the gene ends were 5 bases for V and 5 bases for J; bases not matched to a gene: 9. CDR3 region: CASSSEAGGNTGELFF. In DNA, the CDR3 is TGTGCCAGCAGTTCCGAAGCGGGAGGTAATACCGGGGAGCTGTTTTTT.

V gene TRBV18 combines with J gene TRBJ2-1; maybe TRBD2 (6 bases). CDR3 size: 15 residues. Deletions cut 1 base from V and 5 bases from J, with 12 bases between. Germline CDR1 is KGHSH and CDR2 is LQKENI. The CDR3 coding sequence is TGTGCCAGCTCACCACTAGCGGTCCCCAACAATGAGCAGTTCTTC. It specifies CASSPLAVPNNEQFF.

A single count supports this clone. This specimen includes other DNA sequences encoding the same CDR3. The rearrangement links TRBV27 to TRBJ1-6; D is ambiguous. The CDR3 runs 13 residues. The germline V gene has CDR1 MNHEY and CDR2 SMNVEV (reference sequence). The V end was cut by 5 bases, the J end by 9 bases, with 11 bases between. The CDR3 loop is CASSARKGSPLHF. CDR3 DNA: TGTGCCAGCAGTGCCAGAAAGGGTTCACCCCTCCACTTT.

The chain employs TRBV5-1 and TRBJ1-2; maybe TRBD1 (6 bases). The CDR3 length is 15 residues. Germline loops: CDR1 SGHRS, CDR2 YFSETQ. V shed 6 bases and J shed 2 bases, with 17 bases lying between them. CDR3 amino acids: CASTRGGAGNYGYTF. Here the CDR3 DNA reads TGCGCCAGCACCCGTGGGGGGGCTGGGAACTATGGCTACACCTTC. The entire variable domain, with the rest obtained from reference TRBV5-1 and TRBJ1-2, is as follows: KAGVTQTPRYLIKTRGQQVTLSCSPISGHRSVSWYQQTPGQGLQFLFEYFSETQRNKGNFPGRFSGRQFSNSRSEMNVSTLELGDSALYLCASTRGGAGNYGYTFGSGTRLTVV.

The J gene is TRBJ2-2, the V gene TRBV2, with D possibly being TRBD1 (6 bases). CDR3 size: 14 residues. The V and J ends lost 6 bases and 3 bases respectively, with 11 bases between them. Germline lookup yields CDR1 SNHLY and CDR2 FYNNEI. CDR3 nucleotide sequence: TGTGCCAGCAGGGACACAGGGTACACCGGGGAGCTGTTTTTT. It codes for CASRDTGYTGELFF.